The 23 T cell receptor beta chains in this list originate from one sample, sequenced in a study of blood T cell repertoires in COVID-19. The table came from immunoSEQ multiplex PCR; TCRdb's copy has only in-frame clones and leaves some out. The table records 250,000 to 300,000 clones, approximately 91% of them present only once. The source material was peripheral blood. All receptors derive from a woman aged 25 to 39 with acute or convalescent COVID-19.

This clone was found many times. The chain uses TRBV9 and TRBJ1-2; unclear D gene. CDR1 is SGDLS, CDR2 YYNGEE, per germline. The CDR3 extends over 11 amino acids. V was shortened by 3 bases and J by 5 bases, with 5 bases between the two germline ends. DNA for the CDR3: TGTGCCAGCAGCGCGGGGTATGGCTACACCTTC. Translation: CASSAGYGYTF.

V gene TRBV15 combines with J gene TRBJ2-6; 10 bases are shared with TRBD1. Trimming removed 1 base from V and 2 bases from J; junction bases left unmatched: 5. The CDR3 consists of 18 residues. Per the germline V gene, CDR1 is LNHNV and CDR2 is YYDKDF (reference sequence). CDR3 sequence reads: CATSRVTGGLTGANVLTF. The CDR3 nucleotides are TGTGCCACCAGCAGAGTGACAGGGGGCCTCACTGGGGCCAACGTCCTGACTTTC.

The gene calls are TRBV11-1 and TRBJ1-1, with unresolved D. Germline values: CDR1 SGHAT, CDR2 FQDESV (reference sequence). This CDR3 spans 13 amino acids. V lost 7 bases, J lost 4 bases, and 13 bases lay in between. The CDR3 spells CASNLEGRTEAFF. The CDR3 DNA is TGTGCCAGCAACCTAGAGGGTCGCACTGAAGCTTTCTTT.

The chain couples TRBV24-1 to TRBJ1-3; 7 nucleotides align to TRBD1. The CDR3 length is 16 residues. The J segment lost 0 bases and the V segment lost 3 bases, leaving 4 bases of the junction unmatched. Germline CDR1 KGHDR, CDR2 SFDVKD. The CDR3 DNA sequence: TGTGCCACCAGTGATGGGACAGCCCTCTCTGGAAACACCATATATTTT. Encoded protein: CATSDGTALSGNTIYF.

This clone has just one count. CDR3 sequence: CASSLVQGRGYTF. CDR3 in DNA: TGTGCCAGCAGTTTAGTACAGGGAAGGGGCTACACCTTC. The V and J genes are TRBV12-3 or TRBV12-4 and TRBJ1-2; D is perhaps TRBD1 (6 bases). The CDR3 is 13 amino acids. The ends were cut back, 1 base at V and 8 bases at J, with 11 bases in the middle.

For this clone: Other DNA sequences of this sample code for an identical CDR3. The chain combines TRBV7-9 with TRBJ2-1, with 7 positions matching TRBD1. This CDR3 has 14 amino acids. Per germline, CDR1 SEHNR and CDR2 FQNEAQ (reference sequence). V trimming: 2 bases; J trimming: 4 bases; junction bases outside the gene matches: 2. The CDR3 loop is CASSLQGVYNEQFF. DNA for the CDR3: TGTGCCAGCAGCTTACAGGGGGTATACAATGAGCAGTTCTTC.

This clone occurred once. This chain joins TRBV18 and TRBJ2-7; 7 bases agree with TRBD1. The trim removed 5 bases at V and 3 bases at J, leaving 4 bases unmatched. CDR1 KGHSH and CDR2 LQKENI come from the germline V gene. This CDR3 spans 13 amino acids. The CDR3 loop is CASSKTGIYEQYF. The CDR3 DNA reads as TGTGCCAGCTCAAAGACAGGGATCTACGAGCAGTACTTC.

The chain joins TRBV28 to TRBJ1-1; D gene unclear. From germline, CDR1 is MDHEN and CDR2 SYDVKM. The CDR3 is 13 amino acids. V lost 6 bases to trimming and J lost 6 bases, with 14 bases between them. The CDR3 nucleotides are TGTGCCAGCAGCAACCCAACATTCCCTGAAGCTTTCTTT. Translating gives CASSNPTFPEAFF.

The rearrangement joins TRBV11-2 to TRBJ2-3; TRBD2 matches at 10 bases. Looked up from germline, CDR1 is SGHAT and CDR2 is FQNNGV. The CDR3 runs to 15 residues. V lost 5 bases, J lost 5 bases, and 7 bases stayed unmatched. The CDR3 coding sequence is TGTGCCAGCAGCGCTGGACTAGCGGTCTTAGATACGCAGTATTTT. This codes for CASSAGLAVLDTQYF.

V gene TRBV14 combines with J gene TRBJ2-1; TRBD2 agrees at 12 bases. J lost 8 bases, V lost 0 bases, and 8 bases had no gene match. The V gene's germline CDR1 is SGHDN and CDR2 FVKESK. The CDR3 sequence is 17 residues long. The CDR3 sequence is CASSQDLLAGGWDEQFF. DNA of the CDR3: TGTGCCAGCAGCCAAGATCTCCTAGCGGGAGGGTGGGATGAGCAGTTCTTC. The whole variable domain, filled in from reference TRBV14 and TRBJ2-1, reads EAGVTQFPSHSVIEKGQTVTLRCDPISGHDNLYWYRRVMGKEIKFLLHFVKESKQDESGMPNNRFLAERTGGTYSTLKVQPAELEDSGVYFCASSQDLLAGGWDEQFFGPGTRLTVL.

The J gene is TRBJ2-6, the V gene TRBV30, with TRBD1 as a possible D gene (5 bases). CDR3 length: 14 amino acids. The V and J ends lost 4 bases and 4 bases respectively, with 11 bases between them. Germline CDR1 and CDR2: GTSNPN and SVGIG (reference sequence). Written as DNA, the CDR3 is TGTGCCTGGAAAATGGGGCCCGGGGCCAACGTCCTGACTTTC. It codes for CAWKMGPGANVLTF.

CDR3 coding DNA: TGTGCCACCAGCAGAGATCGGGGGGTTACAAAAACAACTAATGAAAAACTGTTTTTT. Amino acids: CATSRDRGVTKTTNEKLFF. The rearrangement uses TRBV15 and TRBJ1-4, with a tentative D call TRBD1 (5 bases). Germline values: CDR1 LNHNV, CDR2 YYDKDF (reference sequence). CDR3 length: 19 amino acids. V dropped 0 bases and J dropped 0 bases, with 17 bases sitting between them.

J is TRBJ2-5 and V is TRBV7-8; 10 bases agree with TRBD2. Looked up from germline, CDR1 is SGHVS and CDR2 is FQNEAQ. The CDR3 is made up of 15 amino acids. Trimming took 3 bases from V and 4 from J; bases not matched to a gene: 5. The CDR3 protein is CASSFVAGGTETQYF. CDR3 DNA: TGTGCCAGCAGCTTCGTAGCGGGAGGCACAGAGACCCAGTACTTC.

This clone was observed a single time. This chain connects TRBV10-1 to TRBJ2-1, with D perhaps matching TRBD2 (6 bases). The CDR3 totals 14 residues. The germline V gene has CDR1 WNHNN and CDR2 SYGVQD (reference sequence). V lost 8 bases and J 7 bases, leaving 18 bases between the germline ends. This chain's CDR3 is CASQRDSRGNEQFF. CDR3 DNA: TGCGCCAGCCAACGGGACTCTCGGGGAAATGAGCAGTTCTTC.

This clone was seen more than once but under ten times. The V and J genes are TRBV5-4 and TRBJ1-1; 10 bases fit TRBD1. After removal of 4 bases from V and 4 bases from J, the junction contained 7 bases not matched to a gene. CDR3 length equals 15 residues. The germline V gene has CDR1 SGHNT and CDR2 YYREEE (reference sequence). CDR3 DNA sequence: TGTGCCAGCAGCCCACGGACAGGGGGTGGCACTGAAGCTTTCTTT. Translating it yields CASSPRTGGGTEAFF.

This chain connects TRBV15 to TRBJ1-4; the match to TRBD1 covers 8 bases. V was pared by 0 bases and J by 7 bases, with 7 bases of the junction left unmatched. CDR1 is LNHNV and CDR2 is YYDKDF in the germline V gene (reference sequence). The CDR3 contains 16 residues. The CDR3 DNA follows: TGTGCCACCAGCAGAGATAGGCAGGGGGCGGGTGAAAAACTGTTTTTT. It encodes CATSRDRQGAGEKLFF.

This rearrangement joins TRBV6-5 to TRBJ2-1, with 10 bases identical to TRBD1. CDR1 and CDR2 from the germline V gene are MNHEY and SVGAGI. J was trimmed by 8 bases and V by 7 bases; bases with no gene match: 8. The CDR3 has 14 residues. The DNA for the CDR3 is TGTGCCAGCACCCGTCGGACAGGGGGACATGAGCAGTTCTTC. It specifies CASTRRTGGHEQFF.

V and J are TRBV10-3 and TRBJ2-1; D is possibly TRBD1 (6 bases). The CDR3 length is 17 residues. From germline, CDR1 is ENHRY and CDR2 SYGVKD. The V gene lost 0 bases and the J gene lost 0 bases, with 12 bases spanning the gap. CDR3 in amino acids: CAISESRQASSYNEQFF. Written as DNA, the CDR3 is TGTGCCATCAGTGAGTCACGACAGGCTAGCTCCTACAATGAGCAGTTCTTC.

This rearrangement joins TRBV10-3 to TRBJ2-7, with TRBD2 matching 8 bases. After removal of 10 bases from V and 1 base from J, the junction contained 9 bases not matched to a gene. The CDR3 has 14 residues. Per the germline V gene, CDR1 is ENHRY and CDR2 is SYGVKD. The CDR3 loop is CATAGRGDSYEQYF. The CDR3 coding sequence is TGTGCCACGGCTGGGCGGGGGGATTCCTACGAGCAGTACTTC.

This clone was detected only a few times. The V and J genes are TRBV2 and TRBJ1-6; the D is unclear. Trimming removed 8 bases at V and 9 bases at J, with 11 bases between. The germline CDR1 and CDR2 sequences are SNHLY and FYNNEI. The CDR3 extends over 12 amino acids. The CDR3 sequence is CASGGRSSPLHF. CDR3 DNA sequence: TGTGCCAGCGGAGGGAGGAGTTCACCCCTCCACTTT.

On this clone: This CDR3 is also generated by other DNA sequences in the sample. The V gene is TRBV4-3, the J gene TRBJ2-1; TRBD2 is a possible D gene (5 bases). The ends were cut back, 0 bases at V and 0 bases at J, with 9 bases in the middle. The CDR3 length is 16 residues. The germline V gene has CDR1 LGHNA and CDR2 YSLEER. The DNA of the CDR3 is TGCGCCAGCAGCCAAGACTCCGGAGGCTCCTACAATGAGCAGTTCTTC. This sequence encodes CASSQDSGGSYNEQFF.

The chain combines TRBV7-8 with TRBJ2-3, with 9 nucleotides matching TRBD1. CDR1 and CDR2 from the germline V gene are SGHVS and FQNEAQ. The CDR3 sequence is 16 residues long. V lost 5 bases and J lost 2; bases outside the gene matches: 8. The CDR3 DNA is TGTGCCAGCAGCATACAGGGGGCCCCATCCACAGATACGCAGTATTTT. It specifies CASSIQGAPSTDTQYF.

The rearrangement uses TRBV19 and TRBJ2-2; D is possibly TRBD1 (5 bases). The V end was cut by 1 base, the J end by 4 bases, with 13 bases between. The length of the CDR3 is 16 residues. The germline gives CDR1 LNHDA, CDR2 SQIVND (reference sequence). CDR3 in DNA: TGTGCCAGTAGTATAGGGAGTAGGACACCCACCGGGGAGCTGTTTTTT. Translation gives CASSIGSRTPTGELFF.